The clone carrying this T cell receptor (beta chain) was counted a few times. Its antigen is still unknown. It was with 60 Vbeta and 13 Jbeta primers that the PCR ran. Repertoires were generated with immunoSEQ multiplex PCR, while TCRdb's copy carries only in-frame clones and drops some. The top ten clones hold 3.5% of a sample with about 160,000 clones, around 79% of them seen once. The data are from a study of cytomegalovirus exposure and HLA in healthy donors. Overall study: Drawn from HLA-typed donors, 80 million to 95 million unique TCRs were held in an early data release. Study-wide results and limits: An ancestry cluster, one associated with Asian ancestry, reportedly showed fewer N-insertions than the roughly 610-donor mean in a later analysis.

V shed 5 bases and J 6 bases; nucleotides not matched to a gene: 12. CDR1 MNHEY and CDR2 SMNVEV come from the germline V gene (reference sequence). CDR3 length: 17 amino acids. Material: PBMCs. This chain uses TRBV27 with TRBJ2-5, with 13 bases fitting TRBD2. This receptor was identified in a human donor in good health. CDR3 DNA: TGTGCCAGCAGTCCCGGGACTAGCGGGGCGGGCGGAAAGACCCAGTACTTC. Protein product: CASSPGTSGAGGKTQYF.